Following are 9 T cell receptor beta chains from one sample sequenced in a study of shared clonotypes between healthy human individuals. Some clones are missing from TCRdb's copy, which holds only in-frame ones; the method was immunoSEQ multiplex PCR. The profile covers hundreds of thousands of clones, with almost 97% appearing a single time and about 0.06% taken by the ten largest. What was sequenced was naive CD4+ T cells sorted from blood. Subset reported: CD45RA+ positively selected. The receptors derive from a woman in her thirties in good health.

CDR3 nucleotides: TGTGCCTGGAGTACCACCCGGGGCGGCAGCGGGAGTTTCCAATACGCGAACACCGGGGAGCTGTTTTTT. Amino acids: CAWSTTRGGSGSFQYANTGELFF. This chain connects TRBV30 to TRBJ2-2, with 8 bases fitting TRBD2. The junction had 26 bases not matched to a gene; V was cut back by 2 bases and J by 0 bases. The V gene's germline CDR1 is GTSNPN and CDR2 SVGIG (reference sequence). The CDR3 length is 23 residues.

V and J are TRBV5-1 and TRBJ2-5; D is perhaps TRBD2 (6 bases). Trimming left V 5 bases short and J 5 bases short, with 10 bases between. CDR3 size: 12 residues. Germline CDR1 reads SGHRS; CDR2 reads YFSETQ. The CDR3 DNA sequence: TGCGCCAGCAGGTGGGAGGACGAGACCCAGTACTTC. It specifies CASRWEDETQYF. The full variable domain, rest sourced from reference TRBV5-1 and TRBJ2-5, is KAGVTQTPRYLIKTRGQQVTLSCSPISGHRSVSWYQQTPGQGLQFLFEYFSETQRNKGNFPGRFSGRQFSNSRSEMNVSTLELGDSALYLCASRWEDETQYFGPGTRLLVL.

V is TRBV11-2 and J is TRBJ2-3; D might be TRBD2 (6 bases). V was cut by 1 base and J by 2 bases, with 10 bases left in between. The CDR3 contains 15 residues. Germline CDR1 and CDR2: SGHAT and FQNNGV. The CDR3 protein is CASSLGVADTDTQYF. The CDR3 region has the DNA TGTGCCAGCAGCTTAGGGGTAGCGGACACAGATACGCAGTATTTT.

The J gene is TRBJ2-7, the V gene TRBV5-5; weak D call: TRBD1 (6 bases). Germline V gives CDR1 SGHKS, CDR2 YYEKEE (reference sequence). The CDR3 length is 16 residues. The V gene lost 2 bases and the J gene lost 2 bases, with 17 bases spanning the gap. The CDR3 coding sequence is TGTGCCAGCAGCTTCAAAGGACAGACTTCCCCCTACGAGCAGTACTTC. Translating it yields CASSFKGQTSPYEQYF. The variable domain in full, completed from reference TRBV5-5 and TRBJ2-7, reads DAGVTQSPTHLIKTRGQQVTLRCSPISGHKSVSWYQQVLGQGPQFIFQYYEKEERGRGNFPDRFSARQFPNYSSELNVNALLLGDSALYLCASSFKGQTSPYEQYFGPGTRLTVT.

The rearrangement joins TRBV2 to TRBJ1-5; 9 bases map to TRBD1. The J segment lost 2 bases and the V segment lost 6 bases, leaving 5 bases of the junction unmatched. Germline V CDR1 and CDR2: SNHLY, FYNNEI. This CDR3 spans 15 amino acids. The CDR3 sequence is CASSATGGGNQPQHF. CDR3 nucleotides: TGTGCCAGCAGCGCTACAGGGGGCGGCAATCAGCCCCAGCATTTT.

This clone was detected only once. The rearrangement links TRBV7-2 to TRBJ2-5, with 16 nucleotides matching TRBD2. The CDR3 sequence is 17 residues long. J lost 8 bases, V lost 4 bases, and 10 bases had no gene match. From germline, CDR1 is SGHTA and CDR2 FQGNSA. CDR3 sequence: CASSSKGLAGGVGTQYF. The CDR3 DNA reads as TGTGCCAGCAGCTCCAAGGGACTAGCGGGAGGGGTTGGTACCCAGTACTTC.

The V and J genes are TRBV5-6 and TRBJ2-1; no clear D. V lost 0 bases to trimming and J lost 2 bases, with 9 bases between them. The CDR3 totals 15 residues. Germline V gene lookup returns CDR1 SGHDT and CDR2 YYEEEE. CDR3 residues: CASSLGPSTYNEQFF. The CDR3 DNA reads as TGTGCCAGCAGCTTGGGGCCGTCCACCTACAATGAGCAGTTCTTC.

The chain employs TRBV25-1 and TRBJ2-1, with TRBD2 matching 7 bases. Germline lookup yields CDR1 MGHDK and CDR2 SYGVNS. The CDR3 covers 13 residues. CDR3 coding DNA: TGTGCGACAGAGCGGGATTGGTACAATGAGCAGTTCTTC. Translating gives CATERDWYNEQFF.

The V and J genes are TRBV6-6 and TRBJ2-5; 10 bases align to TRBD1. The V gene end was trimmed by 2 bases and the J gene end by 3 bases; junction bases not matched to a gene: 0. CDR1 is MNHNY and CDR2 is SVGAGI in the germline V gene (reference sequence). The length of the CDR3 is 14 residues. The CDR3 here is CASSYGQGEETQYF. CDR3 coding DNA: TGTGCCAGCAGTTACGGACAGGGGGAAGAGACCCAGTACTTC.